This TCR beta chain was profiled in a study of beta chain features in type 1 diabetes. This clone came up a few times. Its antigen is undetermined. Study-wide results and limits: Diminished insertions and augmented deletions at VDJ junctions characterized type 1 diabetes patients. Within each of all four CD4+ subsets, Type 1 diabetes patients had TCRB CDR3s that were moderately but significantly shorter.

A CD45RO/CCR7/CD25/CD127/CD95/CD27 panel sorted naive, central memory, regulatory and stem cell-like memory CD4+ cells. Since all of the isolated RNA was reverse transcribed, expressed TCRB transcripts were what got sequenced. The data were produced by immunoSEQ multiplex PCR, yet TCRdb's version contains in-frame clones alone and is incomplete. This sample carries hundreds of thousands of clones, more than 12% of them seen once, and the ten largest clones take 0.035% to 0.04%. Per germline, CDR1 MNHNY and CDR2 SVGAGI (reference sequence). The germline V and J ends were trimmed by 5 bases and 5 bases, with 18 bases remaining between them. The CDR3 totals 15 residues.

The TCR comes from a young man with type 1 diabetes. The genes are TRBV6-6 and TRBJ1-2; D is uncertain. Sequenced input: naive CD4+ T cells from blood. The CDR3 spells CASSDYRSSGYGYTF. The CDR3 DNA sequence: TGTGCCAGCAGTGATTATCGGTCATCGGGTTATGGCTACACCTTC.